This T cell receptor (beta chain) is drawn from a study of sequential checkpoint blockade in melanoma. Study information: Randomization was 1:1 between first-line nivolumab→ipilimumab and ipilimumab→nivolumab. After both sequences, patients received maintenance nivolumab.

Sequencing used immunoSEQ multiplex PCR; TCRdb keeps in-frame clones, though not all of them. The profile shows under 25,000 clones, approximately 82% of them singletons. Treatment of the sample: randomized to nivolumab then ipilimumab (arm A) or the reverse (arm B). No patient had prior DNA-damaging chemotherapy. Live CD3+CD8+ CD19− CD56− cells were sorted from PBMCs. V dropped 6 bases and J dropped 8; count of bases not matched to a gene: 13. The CDR3 loop spans 15 amino acids. Germline lookup yields CDR1 MNHEY and CDR2 SMNVEV (reference sequence). This sample comprised CD8+ T cells sorted from blood (inferred from file names), obtained from a patient given nivolumab and ipilimumab in sequence. The V gene is TRBV27, the J gene TRBJ1-2; 9 bases are shared with TRBD1. The receptor was isolated from a human donor with melanoma. In nucleotides, the CDR3 is TGTGCCAGCAGACCATTCCCGGGACAGGGAGACGGCTACACCTTC. Its translation: CASRPFPGQGDGYTF.